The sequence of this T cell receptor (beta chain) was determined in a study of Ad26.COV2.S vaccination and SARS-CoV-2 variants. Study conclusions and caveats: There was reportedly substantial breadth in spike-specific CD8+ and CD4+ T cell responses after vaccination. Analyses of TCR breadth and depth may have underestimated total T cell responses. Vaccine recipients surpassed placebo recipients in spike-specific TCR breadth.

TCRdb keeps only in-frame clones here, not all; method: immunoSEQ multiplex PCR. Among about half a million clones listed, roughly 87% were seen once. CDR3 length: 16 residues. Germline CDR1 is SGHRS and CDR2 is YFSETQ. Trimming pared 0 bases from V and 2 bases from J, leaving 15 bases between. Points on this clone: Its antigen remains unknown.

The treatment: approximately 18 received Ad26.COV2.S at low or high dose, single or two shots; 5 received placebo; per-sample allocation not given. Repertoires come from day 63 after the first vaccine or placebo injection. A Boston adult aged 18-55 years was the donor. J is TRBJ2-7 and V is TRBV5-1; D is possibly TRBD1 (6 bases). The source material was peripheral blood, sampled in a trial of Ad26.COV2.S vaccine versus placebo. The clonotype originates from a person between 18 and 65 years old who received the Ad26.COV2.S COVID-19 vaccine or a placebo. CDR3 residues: CASSLGTGTQTYEQYF. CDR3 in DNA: TGCGCCAGCAGCTTGGGTACCGGGACACAGACCTACGAGCAGTACTTC.